This TCR beta chain was retrieved from a study of cytotoxic CD8 clonotypes in ibrutinib-treated CLL. The study's findings and limits: Collection times varied between progressing and sustained-remission patients. Elevated clonality accompanied ibrutinib response, with a return toward baseline values at progression.

Some clones are missing from TCRdb's copy, which holds only in-frame ones; the method was immunoSEQ multiplex PCR. The sample has 150,000 to 200,000 clones, about 72% seen once. The CDR3 has 13 residues. The V end was cut by 7 bases, the J end by 9 bases, with 19 bases between. Germline V gene sequence: CDR1 GTSNPN, CDR2 SVGIG (reference sequence). Turning to this clone: Its antigen is undetermined.

The material was PBMCs, obtained after 24 months of ibrutinib treatment. The chain couples TRBV30 to TRBJ2-1; D might be TRBD2 (6 bases). This sequence was found in a human donor with chronic lymphocytic leukemia. The CDR3 sequence: CALAMGGGSEQFF. The CDR3 DNA reads as TGTGCCTTAGCAATGGGAGGCGGCAGTGAGCAGTTCTTC.